A single sample is the source of the 26 T cell receptor beta chains below, sequenced in a study of early T cells in non-severe SARS-CoV-2 infection. Via MiXCR, TCRdb re-called the 5' RACE reads, giving one row per CDR3 protein. The table lists 50,000 or so distinct CDR3 sequences, 15% of them singletons. The starting material was whole blood, obtained at baseline. The receptors stem from an adult who was a healthcare worker with PCR-confirmed SARS-CoV-2 infection or an uninfected control (not recorded which).

This clonotype was found a few times. The chain uses TRBV7-6 and TRBJ2-5; D possibly corresponds to TRBD1 (7 bases). The germline CDR1 and CDR2 sequences are SGHVS and FNYEAQ. V was shortened by 6 bases and J by 2 bases, with 13 bases between the two germline ends. This CDR3 contains 14 residues. In DNA, the CDR3 is TGTGCCAGCAGTCCCGCGGGACAGCAAGAGACCCAGTACTTC. Its translation: CASSPAGQQETQYF.

The genes are TRBV11-2 and TRBJ2-2, with TRBD1 matching over 10 bases. The CDR3 runs to 16 residues. Germline assignment: CDR1 SGHAT and CDR2 FQNNGV. The V gene end was trimmed by 4 bases and the J gene end by 6 bases; junction bases not matched to a gene: 8. DNA for the CDR3: TGTGCCAGCAGCTCCGGGACAGGGGAAGCTGCCGGGGAGCTGTTTTTT. Its protein is CASSSGTGEAAGELFF.

The rearrangement joins TRBV6-5 to TRBJ2-1; 8 nucleotides align to TRBD2. V shed 0 bases and J 3 bases; nucleotides not matched to a gene: 7. The CDR3 spans 17 residues. Germline-derived CDR1 and CDR2 are MNHEY and SVGAGI. The CDR3 DNA is TGTGCCAGCAGTTACTCTGCGGGGACTAGGGTCTACAATGAGCAGTTCTTC. Translated: CASSYSAGTRVYNEQFF.

This clonotype was seen a few times. The chain employs TRBV20-1 and TRBJ2-2, with D perhaps given as TRBD1 or TRBD2 (7 bases each). Trimming cost V 2 bases and J 7 bases, with 17 bases left between them. Germline CDR1 DFQATT, CDR2 SNEGSKA (reference sequence). CDR3 length: 15 residues. The CDR3, as DNA: TGCAGTGCTAGAAAGACAGGGAGGGTTGGCGGGGAGCTGTTTTTT. Translation gives CSARKTGRVGGELFF.

This clonotype was counted only a few times. The chain combines TRBV18 with TRBJ1-3, with D unresolved. This CDR3 is 16 amino acids long. Trimming removed 2 bases at V and 2 bases at J, with 13 bases between. The germline V gene encodes CDR1 KGHSH and CDR2 LQKENI. Here the CDR3 DNA reads TGTGCCAGCTCACCAATTCAACGGGGTCCTGGAAACACCATATATTTT. Residues: CASSPIQRGPGNTIYF.

The sample holds a few counts of this clonotype. The rearrangement uses TRBV7-6 and TRBJ2-7, with a weak D call TRBD2 (6 bases). V lost 1 base and J lost 0, with 13 bases in between. Germline lookup yields CDR1 SGHVS and CDR2 FNYEAQ. The CDR3 covers 16 residues. CDR3 amino acids: CASSLGPAGPSYEQYF. The CDR3 nucleotides read TGTGCCAGCAGCTTAGGTCCGGCGGGGCCCTCCTACGAGCAGTACTTC.

This clonotype was seen only a few times. The chain has TRBV6-5 and TRBJ2-2; no clear D. Per germline, CDR1 MNHEY and CDR2 SVGAGI. Trimming pared 0 bases from V and 2 bases from J, leaving 4 bases between. The length of the CDR3 is 14 residues. CDR3 sequence (DNA): TGTGCCAGCAGTTACTCTCCTAACACCGGGGAGCTGTTTTTT. It is translated as CASSYSPNTGELFF.

This chain connects TRBV11-2 to TRBJ2-5; D remains unclear. The germline CDR1 and CDR2 sequences are SGHAT and FQNNGV. V was shortened by 5 bases and J by 5 bases, with 3 bases between the two germline ends. This CDR3 spans 10 amino acids. The chain's CDR3 is CASSEETQYF. CDR3 DNA sequence: TGTGCCAGCAGCGAGGAGACCCAGTACTTC. Full variable domain (missing parts from reference TRBV11-2 and TRBJ2-5): EAGVAQSPRYKIIEKRQSVAFWCNPISGHATLYWYQQILGQGPKLLIQFQNNGVVDDSQLPKDRFSAERLKGVDSTLKIQPAKLEDSAVYLCASSEETQYFGPGTRLLVL.

The chain has TRBV6-4 and TRBJ2-3; tentative D call: TRBD1 (5 bases). Trimming cost V 0 bases and J 2 bases, with 6 bases left between them. The CDR3 spans 14 residues. CDR1 and CDR2 from the germline V gene are MRHNA and SNTAGT. CDR3 amino acids: CASSDSGDTDTQYF. CDR3 DNA sequence: TGTGCCAGCAGTGACTCAGGGGACACAGATACGCAGTATTTT.

With respect to this clonotype: Its ends do not fully match the called genes, so a read error is possible. The genes are TRBV7-9 and TRBJ1-2; D might be TRBD1 (6 bases). CDR3 size: 14 residues. Per the germline V gene, CDR1 is SEHNR and CDR2 is FQNEAQ (reference sequence). Here the CDR3 DNA reads TGTGCCAGCAGTTTAGCGGGGGGCATTTATGGCTACACCTTC. Protein product: CASSLAGGIYGYTF. Combining the CDR3 with reference TRBV7-9 and TRBJ1-2 gives the whole variable domain DTGVSQNPRHKITKRGQNVTFRCDPISEHNRLYWYRQTLGQGPEFLTYFQNEAQLEKSRLLSDRFSAERPKGSFSTLEIQRTEQGDSAMYLCASSLAGGIYGYTFGSGTRLTVV.

By sample fraction, this clonotype is medium-sized (0.01 to 0.1%). The chain recombines TRBV2 with TRBJ2-1, with D possibly being TRBD2 (6 bases). The germline V and J ends were trimmed by 8 bases and 5 bases, with 16 bases remaining between them. The length of the CDR3 is 14 residues. Germline values: CDR1 SNHLY, CDR2 FYNNEI. The CDR3 sequence: CASLYGRGNNEQFF. CDR3 nucleotide sequence: TGTGCCAGCCTCTACGGGAGAGGAAACAATGAGCAGTTCTTC.

This chain links TRBV20-1 with TRBJ2-1; perhaps TRBD2 as D (5 bases). V was shortened by 2 bases and J by 4 bases, with 6 bases between the two germline ends. CDR1 and CDR2 from the germline V gene are DFQATT and SNEGSKA (reference sequence). The length of the CDR3 is 12 residues. The chain's CDR3 is CSARRLYNEQFF. The CDR3 DNA sequence: TGCAGTGCTAGACGACTATACAATGAGCAGTTCTTC.

The chain has TRBV18 and TRBJ1-1; 7 bases are a match to TRBD1. The CDR3 has 16 amino acids. Unmatched junction bases numbered 10, after V lost 2 bases and J lost 4 bases. The V gene's germline CDR1 is KGHSH and CDR2 LQKENI. DNA of the CDR3: TGTGCCAGCTCACCAGCAACAGGGGCTATAGGCACTGAAGCTTTCTTT. It codes for CASSPATGAIGTEAFF.

A few counts support this clonotype. V and J are TRBV4-2 and TRBJ2-5, with a tentative D call TRBD1 (5 bases). The CDR3 spans 13 residues. Germline CDR1 reads LGHNA; CDR2 reads YNFKEQ. Trimming pared 1 base from V and 2 bases from J, leaving 5 bases between. Here the CDR3 DNA reads TGTGCCAGCAGCCAAGGACAGCAAGAGACCCAGTACTTC. Amino acid sequence: CASSQGQQETQYF.

In this sample, this clonotype turned up many times. This chain connects TRBV29-1 to TRBJ2-5; 9 positions agree with TRBD1. V lost 4 bases to trimming and J lost 4 bases; unmatched junction nucleotides: 1. Germline V gives CDR1 SQVTM, CDR2 ANQGSEA. The CDR3 sequence is 12 residues long. CDR3 sequence reads: CSVATGGETQYF. The CDR3 DNA follows: TGCAGCGTTGCGACAGGGGGAGAGACCCAGTACTTC. Looking up the rest from reference TRBV29-1 and TRBJ2-5 gives the full variable domain: SAVISQKPSRDICQRGTSLTIQCQVDSQVTMMFWYRQQPGQSLTLIATANQGSEATYESGFVIDKFPISRPNLTFSTLTVSNMSPEDSSIYLCSVATGGETQYFGPGTRLLVL.

This clonotype was detected ten times or more. The chain carries TRBV3-1 and TRBJ2-4; a possible D gene is TRBD2 (6 bases). This CDR3 is 17 amino acids long. The V gene lost 4 bases and the J gene lost 3 bases, with 19 bases spanning the gap. The V gene's germline CDR1 is LGHDT and CDR2 YNNKEL (reference sequence). The CDR3 DNA sequence: TGTGCCAGCAGCCCTCAACCCCTTAGCGGAGGCAAAAACATTCAGTACTTC. Protein: CASSPQPLSGGKNIQYF.

This clonotype showed up many times. The rearrangement joins TRBV3-1 to TRBJ2-3; 7 bases are shared with TRBD2. Looked up from germline, CDR1 is LGHDT and CDR2 is YNNKEL (reference sequence). The CDR3 sequence is 17 residues long. V shed 1 base, J shed 2 bases, and the junction held 9 bases outside the gene matches. The CDR3 nucleotides read TGTGCCAGCAGCCAAGTTTCGCGGGGGAGGTCCACAGATACGCAGTATTTT. Its translation: CASSQVSRGRSTDTQYF.

For the CDR3, the DNA is TGTGCCAGCAGCTTAAAGGACAGACTCTACAATGAGCAGTTCTTC. Residues: CASSLKDRLYNEQFF. This rearrangement joins TRBV11-1 to TRBJ2-1, with D possibly TRBD1 on 6 matching bases. In germline, CDR1 is SGHAT, CDR2 FQDESV (reference sequence). CDR3 length: 15 residues. The ends were cut back, 2 bases at V and 3 bases at J, with 11 bases in the middle.

The V and J genes are TRBV5-1 and TRBJ2-7, with D hard to call. This CDR3 is built from 12 residues. Looked up from germline, CDR1 is SGHRS and CDR2 is YFSETQ. The germline V and J ends were trimmed by 8 bases and 0 bases, with 9 bases remaining between them. For the CDR3, the DNA is TGCGCCAGTGGGGAAAGCTCCTACGAGCAGTACTTC. It yields the protein CASGESSYEQYF.

This clonotype appeared a few times. The chain uses TRBV7-9 and TRBJ2-7; D is perhaps TRBD1 (6 bases). The CDR3 contains 15 residues. V lost 3 bases, J lost 3 bases, and 15 bases lay in between. The V gene's germline CDR1 is SEHNR and CDR2 FQNEAQ (reference sequence). CDR3 sequence reads: CASSLGETGLYEQYF. CDR3 coding DNA: TGTGCCAGCAGCTTGGGAGAGACAGGCCTCTACGAGCAGTACTTC.

This clonotype was detected only a few times. The V and J genes are TRBV27 and TRBJ2-7, with 11 bases identical to TRBD1. The CDR3 covers 15 residues. Per germline, CDR1 MNHEY and CDR2 SMNVEV (reference sequence). V lost 2 bases to trimming and J lost 3 bases; unmatched junction nucleotides: 3. CDR3 sequence (DNA): TGTGCCAGCAGTTTAGGGACAGGGGGGGTCTACGAGCAGTACTTC. It is translated as CASSLGTGGVYEQYF.

This clonotype occurred many times. V gene TRBV7-2 combines with J gene TRBJ2-7; D unresolved. Germline V CDR1 and CDR2: SGHTA, FQGNSA. This CDR3 is 14 amino acids long. V dropped 2 bases and J dropped 3 bases, with 11 bases sitting between them. This chain's CDR3 is CASSLRSSDYEQYF. Here the CDR3 DNA reads TGTGCCAGCAGCTTAAGGTCGTCAGACTACGAGCAGTACTTC.

This clonotype was seen only a few times. The rearrangement uses TRBV5-4 and TRBJ2-1; D not resolved. The germline gives CDR1 SGHNT, CDR2 YYREEE (reference sequence). The CDR3 extends over 15 amino acids. V gave up 4 bases and J gave up 0 bases, with 11 bases separating them. The CDR3 nucleotides are TGTGCCAGCAGCCCCACGGGCGACTCCTACAATGAGCAGTTCTTC. Translated, it gives CASSPTGDSYNEQFF.

CDR3 protein: CSAPRTANTGELFF. The CDR3 region has the DNA TGCAGTGCTCCGCGGACGGCGAACACCGGGGAGCTGTTTTTT. This rearrangement joins TRBV20-1 to TRBJ2-2; D call uncertain. Trimming left V 5 bases short and J 0 bases short, with 10 bases between. Germline CDR1 is DFQATT and CDR2 is SNEGSKA (reference sequence). This CDR3 spans 14 amino acids.

This clonotype was detected only a few times. This chain connects TRBV30 to TRBJ2-3; the match to TRBD2 covers 8 bases. This CDR3 has 15 amino acids. With V trimmed by 0 bases and J by 6 bases, 8 bases remained unmatched. Germline V CDR1 and CDR2: GTSNPN, SVGIG (reference sequence). The CDR3 sequence is CAWSVGLAGSDTQYF. As DNA, the CDR3 is TGTGCCTGGAGTGTCGGGCTAGCGGGCAGTGATACGCAGTATTTT.

V and J are TRBV3-1 and TRBJ1-1; D unclear. The CDR3 covers 14 residues. Between the trimmed V and J ends, which lost 0 bases and 1 base, there was a span of 6 bases. Germline CDR1 and CDR2: LGHDT and YNNKEL (reference sequence). The chain's CDR3 is CASSQDLPNTEAFF. Written as DNA, the CDR3 is TGTGCCAGCAGCCAAGATCTCCCGAACACTGAAGCTTTCTTT.